Each of the 29 T cell receptor beta chains below was sequenced from the same sample in a study of T-cell reconstitution after alpha-beta-depleted transplantation in children. Molecular barcoding with unique molecular identifiers was used for the TCRbeta library. TCRdb itself ran the PCR reads through MiXCR, one entry per CDR3 protein. The sample has some 590,000 distinct CDR3 sequences; about 11% are singletons. Sample: PBMCs from the stem cell graft donor, taken from the stem cell graft. Source of these receptors: a human donor who donated a stem cell graft to a child with acute myeloid leukemia.

This clonotype has at least ten counts. V is TRBV29-1 and J is TRBJ2-5; 8 bases agree with TRBD2. The CDR3 sequence is 14 residues long. CDR1 and CDR2 (germline): SQVTM, ANQGSEA. The junction had 11 bases not matched to a gene; V was cut back by 7 bases and J by 4 bases. Here the CDR3 DNA reads TGCAGCGCAGGACTAGCCAAGGGAAGAGAGACCCAGTACTTC. Translation: CSAGLAKGRETQYF.

CDR3 loop: CSVRGSAGTEAFF. CDR3 nucleotide sequence: TGCAGCGTCCGGGGGTCGGCGGGCACTGAAGCTTTCTTT. The chain links TRBV29-1 to TRBJ1-1; D is possibly TRBD1 (5 bases). Trimming took 6 bases from V and 4 from J, leaving 15 bases between them. The CDR3 loop spans 13 amino acids. CDR1 and CDR2 (germline): SQVTM, ANQGSEA.

V gene TRBV12-3 or TRBV12-4 combines with J gene TRBJ2-1, with TRBD2 identical over 10 bases. Trimming cost V 2 bases and J 4 bases; bases outside gene matches: 5. The CDR3 loop spans 16 amino acids. The CDR3 coding sequence is TGTGCCAGCAGTTTACAACTAGCGGGAACATACAATGAGCAGTTCTTC. Translation: CASSLQLAGTYNEQFF.

This chain links TRBV7-3 with TRBJ1-5; D gene uncertain. The CDR3 sequence is 14 residues long. With 5 bases removed from V and 5 bases from J, the gap between germline ends came to 13 bases. Germline values: CDR1 SGHTA, CDR2 FQGTGA. CDR3 loop: CASSPKVLHQPQHF. The CDR3 DNA reads TGTGCCAGCAGCCCGAAGGTACTGCATCAGCCCCAGCATTTT.

This clonotype has a handful of counts. This rearrangement joins TRBV10-3 to TRBJ1-1; 7 nucleotides match TRBD1. The CDR3 contains 14 residues. Trimming took 2 bases from V and 8 from J; bases not matched to a gene: 8. Germline values: CDR1 ENHRY, CDR2 SYGVKD. DNA for the CDR3: TGTGCCATCAGTGAGACGACAGGGCTGAAGGAAGCTTTCTTT. Residues: CAISETTGLKEAFF.

Many counts were recorded for this clonotype. The rearrangement uses TRBV29-1 and TRBJ2-3; perhaps TRBD2 as D (5 bases). Trimming removed 4 bases at V and 0 bases at J, with 17 bases between. The germline V gene has CDR1 SQVTM and CDR2 ANQGSEA. The CDR3 totals 16 residues. CDR3 sequence (DNA): TGCAGCGTTGGACATCCCCGCGGGCCTAGCACAGATACGCAGTATTTT. Its protein product is CSVGHPRGPSTDTQYF.

This sequence joins TRBV15 and TRBJ2-7, with TRBD1 identical over 8 bases. Trimming removed 3 bases from V and 3 bases from J; junction bases left unmatched: 10. Germline V gene lookup returns CDR1 LNHNV and CDR2 YYDKDF (reference sequence). The CDR3 totals 16 residues. The CDR3 is CATSRAGQGRIYEQYF. In DNA form, the CDR3 reads TGTGCCACCAGCAGGGCAGGACAGGGAAGAATCTACGAGCAGTACTTC.

This clonotype was seen ten or more times. The chain is built from TRBV2 and TRBJ2-3, with TRBD2 identical over 13 bases. Germline V CDR1 and CDR2: SNHLY, FYNNEI. This CDR3 is 16 amino acids long. V gave up 6 bases and J gave up 3 bases; unmatched junction bases: 6. This CDR3 reads CASSGLAGVLTDTQYF. The DNA for the CDR3 is TGTGCCAGCAGCGGACTAGCGGGAGTTCTAACAGATACGCAGTATTTT.

This clonotype came up a few times. The chain carries TRBV5-5 and TRBJ2-2, with 8 nucleotides matching TRBD1. Germline V gene sequence: CDR1 SGHKS, CDR2 YYEKEE (reference sequence). After removal of 5 bases from V and 1 base from J, the junction contained 10 bases not matched to a gene. The CDR3 has 17 residues. CDR3 region: CASSSTSGTGNTGELFF. CDR3 DNA: TGTGCCAGCAGTTCTACTTCCGGGACAGGGAACACCGGGGAGCTGTTTTTT.

This clonotype has at least ten counts. The rearrangement uses TRBV12-3 or TRBV12-4 and TRBJ2-2; D gene ambiguous. The CDR3 covers 11 residues. V was pared by 7 bases and J by 9 bases, with 9 bases between. The CDR3 is CASTALRELFF. CDR3 nucleotides: TGTGCCAGCACCGCTCTAAGGGAGCTGTTTTTT.

In this sample, this clonotype turned up many times. The V call is TRBV29-1, the J call TRBJ2-5; perhaps TRBD1 as D (6 bases). Germline-derived CDR1 and CDR2 are SQVTM and ANQGSEA. The CDR3 has 13 residues. Trimming left V 4 bases short and J 1 base short, with 10 bases between. DNA of the CDR3: TGCAGCGTTGCAGGGGTTCCCCAAGAGACCCAGTACTTC. Encoded protein: CSVAGVPQETQYF.

There are many counts of this clonotype. This chain connects TRBV20-1 to TRBJ2-7; 14 bases line up with TRBD2. This CDR3 is 14 amino acids long. CDR1 DFQATT and CDR2 SNEGSKA come from the germline V gene (reference sequence). After removal of 4 bases from V and 3 bases from J, the junction contained 2 bases not matched to a gene. In DNA form, the CDR3 reads TGCAGTGCTATAGGACTAGCGGGAGGCTACGAGCAGTACTTC. It codes for CSAIGLAGGYEQYF.

This clonotype was observed many times. The junction departs from the called germline gene at one end, perhaps through a read error. This chain links TRBV5-1 with TRBJ1-2; D uncertain. The CDR3 length is 15 residues. Germline values: CDR1 SGHRS, CDR2 YFSETQ. DNA of the CDR3: TGCGCCAGCAGCCCCTGGACTACCGGAGACTATGACTACACCTTC. Protein sequence: CASSPWTTGDYDYTF. Together with reference TRBV5-1 and TRBJ1-2, the CDR3 gives the full variable domain: KAGVTQTPRYLIKTRGQQVTLSCSPISGHRSVSWYQQTPGQGLQFLFEYFSETQRNKGNFPGRFSGRQFSNSRSEMNVSTLELGDSALYLCASSPWTTGDYDYTFGSGTRLTVV.

The chain has TRBV27 and TRBJ1-5, with no clear D. The CDR3 consists of 15 residues. In germline, CDR1 is MNHEY, CDR2 SMNVEV (reference sequence). Trimming stripped 3 bases from V and 4 bases from J, with 13 bases between. The chain's CDR3 is CASSFGGKPNQPQHF. In DNA form, the CDR3 reads TGTGCCAGCAGTTTTGGTGGCAAGCCTAATCAGCCCCAGCATTTT.

The chain links TRBV12-3 or TRBV12-4 to TRBJ2-6; the D gene is possibly TRBD1 (5 bases). V was clipped by 2 bases and J by 1 base, with 9 bases between them. The CDR3 is made up of 16 amino acids. In DNA form, the CDR3 reads TGTGCCAGCAGTTTACAGGGAAGGTCTGGGGCCAACGTCCTGACTTTC. It encodes CASSLQGRSGANVLTF.

The chain carries TRBV7-2 and TRBJ2-5; no clear D. Germline V gene sequence: CDR1 SGHTA, CDR2 FQGNSA. The CDR3 has 15 amino acids. The ends were cut back, 2 bases at V and 1 base at J, with 11 bases in the middle. CDR3 bases: TGTGCCAGCAGCTTAATGCTAACCGGCCAAGAGACCCAGTACTTC. This gives the protein CASSLMLTGQETQYF.

This clonotype was counted only a few times. The chain uses TRBV20-1 and TRBJ1-5, with D uncertain. Germline CDR1 and CDR2: DFQATT and SNEGSKA (reference sequence). The CDR3 length is 15 residues. V dropped 6 bases and J dropped 0 bases, with 15 bases sitting between them. The CDR3 is CSAPREGYSNQPQHF. CDR3 coding DNA: TGCAGTGCCCCTCGGGAAGGTTATAGCAATCAGCCCCAGCATTTT.

This clonotype was seen once. The CDR3 bases are TGTGCCACCAGCAGAGATCGACAGGGACAAAACATTCAGTACTTC. This gives the protein CATSRDRQGQNIQYF. The gene calls are TRBV15 and TRBJ2-4; TRBD1 agrees at 7 bases. CDR3 length equals 15 residues. Germline CDR1 reads LNHNV; CDR2 reads YYDKDF (reference sequence). The V gene end was trimmed by 0 bases and the J gene end by 5 bases; junction bases not matched to a gene: 4.

This clonotype came up many times. J is TRBJ2-7 and V is TRBV5-1, with a possible D match to TRBD1 (6 bases). Per the germline V gene, CDR1 is SGHRS and CDR2 is YFSETQ. The CDR3 contains 13 residues. V lost 2 bases and J lost 4, with 10 bases in between. The DNA for the CDR3 is TGCGCCAGCAGCTTCGGACAGTTATACGAGCAGTACTTC. Its translation: CASSFGQLYEQYF.

The chain is built from TRBV5-5 and TRBJ2-6; either TRBD1 or TRBD2 may fit D (5 bases each). CDR3 length: 17 amino acids. Between the trimmed V and J ends, which lost 0 bases and 4 bases, there was a span of 14 bases. Germline V CDR1 and CDR2: SGHKS, YYEKEE (reference sequence). The CDR3 reads CASSLEVQGGGANVLTF. The DNA of the CDR3 is TGTGCCAGCAGCTTGGAGGTGCAGGGCGGGGGGGCCAACGTCCTGACTTTC.

This clonotype showed up many times. The chain combines TRBV5-1 with TRBJ1-1; possibly TRBD1 for D (6 bases). Germline CDR1 reads SGHRS; CDR2 reads YFSETQ. Trimming removed 1 base from V and 0 bases from J, with 13 bases in between. This CDR3 contains 16 residues. The CDR3: CASSLKTGQMNTEAFF. The CDR3 region has the DNA TGCGCCAGCAGCTTGAAAACCGGACAGATGAACACTGAAGCTTTCTTT.

The J gene is TRBJ2-1, the V gene TRBV11-2; possibly TRBD1 for D (6 bases). Germline CDR1 and CDR2: SGHAT and FQNNGV. The V and J ends lost 5 bases and 8 bases respectively, with 16 bases between them. This CDR3 contains 14 residues. The chain's CDR3 is CASSVARGTDEQFF. The CDR3, as DNA: TGTGCCAGCAGCGTGGCCAGGGGAACGGATGAGCAGTTCTTC.

This clonotype occurred a few times. This chain connects TRBV2 to TRBJ2-7; the D is unclear. Per the germline V gene, CDR1 is SNHLY and CDR2 is FYNNEI. V shed 8 bases and J shed 3 bases, with 8 bases lying between them. The CDR3 length is 11 residues. The chain's CDR3 is CASLESYEQYF. The CDR3 nucleotides read TGTGCCAGCCTTGAGAGCTACGAGCAGTACTTC.

This clonotype was found many times. The chain has TRBV20-1 and TRBJ2-3, with TRBD2 identical over 13 bases. Per the germline V gene, CDR1 is DFQATT and CDR2 is SNEGSKA (reference sequence). The CDR3 is made up of 15 amino acids. J gave up 0 bases and V 4 bases, and 1 base lay outside the gene matches. The CDR3 DNA reads TGCAGTGCTATACTAGCGGGGGGGAGCACAGATACGCAGTATTTT. As protein: CSAILAGGSTDTQYF.

This clonotype occurred many times. The genes are TRBV7-8 and TRBJ2-7; weak D call: TRBD1 (6 bases). Germline values: CDR1 SGHVS, CDR2 FQNEAQ. Trimming took off 6 bases at V and 5 bases at J, with 17 bases between the two ends. The CDR3 spans 14 residues. The DNA for the CDR3 is TGTGCCAGCAGAATAGGGACACAGTCCAACGAGCAGTACTTC. Translation gives CASRIGTQSNEQYF.

This clonotype was observed a handful of times. The chain couples TRBV30 to TRBJ2-4; D is possibly TRBD2 (5 bases). The CDR3 length is 15 residues. Looked up from germline, CDR1 is GTSNPN and CDR2 is SVGIG (reference sequence). The V gene lost 3 bases and the J gene lost 2 bases, with 14 bases spanning the gap. CDR3 amino acids: CAWRRVPGTKNIQYF. In nucleotides, the CDR3 is TGTGCCTGGAGGAGAGTGCCGGGGACCAAAAACATTCAGTACTTC.

This clonotype was seen at least ten times. The chain joins TRBV4-3 to TRBJ2-1; D is undetermined. Per germline, CDR1 LGHNA and CDR2 YSLEER. Trimming shortened V by 3 bases and J by 8 bases, and 14 bases separated the two germline ends. The CDR3 sequence is 14 residues long. CDR3 protein: CASSHGPKGDEQFF. Written as DNA, the CDR3 is TGCGCCAGCAGCCACGGGCCCAAGGGCGATGAGCAGTTCTTC.

This clonotype was found many times. The genes are TRBV12-3 or TRBV12-4 and TRBJ1-2, with D perhaps matching TRBD1 (5 bases). The CDR3 runs 14 residues. Trimming removed 6 bases at V and 7 bases at J, with 18 bases between. CDR3 bases: TGTGCCAGCAGCCGCTCCGGGGCCATGGGTGGCTACACCTTC. Protein product: CASSRSGAMGGYTF.

This clonotype was observed many times. In nucleotides, the CDR3 is TGTGCCAGCAGCAAAGTGGGAGGGGACCTGAGTGCTTTCTTT. Protein: CASSKVGGDLSAFF. The chain combines TRBV21-1 with TRBJ1-1. TRBV21-1 is a recognized pseudogene. The CDR3 has 14 amino acids.